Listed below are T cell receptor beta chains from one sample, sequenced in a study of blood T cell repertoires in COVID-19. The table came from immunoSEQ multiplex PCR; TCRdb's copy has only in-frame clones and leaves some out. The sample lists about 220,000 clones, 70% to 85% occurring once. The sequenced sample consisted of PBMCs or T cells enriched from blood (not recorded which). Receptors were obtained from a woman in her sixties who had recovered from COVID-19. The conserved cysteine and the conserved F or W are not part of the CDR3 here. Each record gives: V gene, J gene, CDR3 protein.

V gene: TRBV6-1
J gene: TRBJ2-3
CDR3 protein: ASSEASGSPDTQY

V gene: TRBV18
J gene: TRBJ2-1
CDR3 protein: ASSPIRTSGSYEQF

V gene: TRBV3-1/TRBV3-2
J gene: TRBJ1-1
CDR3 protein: ATSDSPNTEAF

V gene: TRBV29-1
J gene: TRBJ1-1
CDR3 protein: SVVIPLTGEAF

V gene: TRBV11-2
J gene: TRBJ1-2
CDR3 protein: ASSLAFGDRGLPGYGYT

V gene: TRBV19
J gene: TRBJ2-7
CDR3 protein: ASSSGKRLPYEQY

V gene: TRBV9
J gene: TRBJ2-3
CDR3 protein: ASSPQGRPRGDTQY

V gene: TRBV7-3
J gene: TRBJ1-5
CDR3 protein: ASSFDGGGNQPQH

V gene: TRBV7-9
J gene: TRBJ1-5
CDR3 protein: ASSSQGSGNQPQH

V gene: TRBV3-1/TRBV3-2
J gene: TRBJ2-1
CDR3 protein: ASSQARVVNEQF

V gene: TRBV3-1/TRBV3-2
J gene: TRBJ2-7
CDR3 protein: ASSQDIQGLNEQY

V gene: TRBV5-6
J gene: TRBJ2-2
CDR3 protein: ASSLVAVNTGELF